This T cell receptor beta chain was obtained from a study of cytomegalovirus exposure and HLA in healthy donors. In its sample, this clone was seen a few times. Its target is not known. The identical CDR3 is also encoded by other nucleotide sequences in the sample. It was with 60 Vbeta and 13 Jbeta primers that the PCR ran. Assay used: immunoSEQ multiplex PCR; TCRdb lists only in-frame clones, some missing. Found here are about 200,000 clones, about three quarters of them singletons; the top ten hold roughly a sixth. Study-wide findings and caveats: Sequencing probably produced one cluster of sequence variants that were highly shared. Per a later analysis, about 15,000 TCR beta sequences showed association with HLA alleles at 0.05 false discovery rate.

The germline V and J ends were trimmed by 2 bases and 7 bases, with 6 bases remaining between them. Germline CDR1 and CDR2: MDHEN and SYDVKM. The CDR3 runs to 11 residues. This clonotype was sampled from a man in his forties in good health and CMV-seronegative. Sequencing was performed on PBMCs. The chain uses TRBV28 and TRBJ2-7; D might be TRBD1 (5 bases). This CDR3 is CASSLRGEQYF. CDR3 bases: TGTGCCAGCAGTTTAAGGGGTGAGCAGTACTTC.